The 26 T cell receptor beta chains in this list originate from one sample, sequenced in a study of memory CD8 T cells in hepatitis C reinfection. Time point of the sample: late/post reinfection, 12 to 24 weeks after detection. Sorted cells were sequenced directly ex vivo without any in vitro expansion. Using immunoSEQ multiplex PCR, the repertoire was profiled, and TCRdb retains in-frame clones only, with some absent. Found here are about 50,000 clones, about 88% of them singletons; the top ten hold 0.65% to 0.8%. Sequencing input: naive CD8+ T cells sorted from blood. All receptors come from a man aged 18 to 29 with hepatitis C virus infection.

This clone occurred once. This chain links TRBV7-8 with TRBJ1-1, with a possible D match to TRBD1 (5 bases). The germline V and J ends were trimmed by 5 bases and 8 bases, with 21 bases remaining between them. This CDR3 is built from 15 residues. Germline V CDR1 and CDR2: SGHVS, FQNEAQ. The CDR3 sequence: CASSPPNRPMGEAFF. DNA of the CDR3: TGTGCCAGCAGCCCGCCCAACAGGCCGATGGGGGAAGCTTTCTTT.

V gene TRBV28 combines with J gene TRBJ2-1; 8 nucleotides match TRBD1. Germline V lookup: CDR1 MDHEN, CDR2 SYDVKM. This CDR3 is 14 amino acids long. Trimming at V came to 5 bases and at J to 5 bases, leaving 5 bases not matched to a gene. The CDR3 spells CASSARGRDNEQFF. The CDR3 DNA reads as TGTGCCAGCAGTGCCAGGGGGCGGGACAATGAGCAGTTCTTC.

This clone was seen more than once but under ten times. The rearrangement joins TRBV5-1 to TRBJ2-6; no definite D call. From germline, CDR1 is SGHRS and CDR2 YFSETQ. The CDR3 is made up of 15 amino acids. Trimming shortened V by 4 bases and J by 0 bases, and 8 bases separated the two germline ends. The CDR3 bases are TGCGCCAGCAGCCCTGAGAGCTCTGGGGCCAACGTCCTGACTTTC. Translating gives CASSPESSGANVLTF.

This chain connects TRBV18 to TRBJ2-5, with TRBD2 matching over 14 bases. The trim removed 5 bases at V and 4 bases at J, leaving 3 bases unmatched. This CDR3 is 15 amino acids long. Germline CDR1 KGHSH, CDR2 LQKENI. CDR3 nucleotide sequence: TGTGCCAGCTCAACTGGGACTAGCGGGGGAGAGACCCAGTACTTC. Its translation: CASSTGTSGGETQYF. Drawing the rest from reference TRBV18 and TRBJ2-5, the complete variable domain is NAGVMQNPRHLVRRRGQEARLRCSPMKGHSHVYWYRQLPEEGLKFMVYLQKENIIDESGMPKERFSAEFPKEGPSILRIQQVVRGDSAAYFCASSTGTSGGETQYFGPGTRLLVL.

The chain joins TRBV5-1 to TRBJ2-3; 8 bases map to TRBD1. Per the germline V gene, CDR1 is SGHRS and CDR2 is YFSETQ. This CDR3 has 16 residues. V trimming: 2 bases; J trimming: 3 bases; junction bases outside the gene matches: 8. CDR3 residues: CASSLPARGPTDTQYF. Written as DNA, the CDR3 is TGCGCCAGCAGCTTACCCGCCAGGGGGCCTACAGATACGCAGTATTTT.

The J gene is TRBJ2-7, the V gene TRBV6-6, with D possibly TRBD2 on 6 matching bases. Germline V gives CDR1 MNHNY, CDR2 SVGAGI (reference sequence). This CDR3 is built from 14 residues. The V and J ends lost 2 bases and 2 bases respectively, with 10 bases between them. The CDR3, as DNA: TGTGCCAGCAGTTACACACCGGGAGCCTACGAGCAGTACTTC. Translating it yields CASSYTPGAYEQYF.

The rearrangement uses TRBV15 and TRBJ2-1; 7 bases are a match to TRBD1. Germline V gene data show CDR1 as LNHNV and CDR2 as YYDKDF (reference sequence). The CDR3 sequence is 16 residues long. V dropped 3 bases and J dropped 7; count of bases not matched to a gene: 12. CDR3 sequence (DNA): TGTGCCACCAGCAGGACAGGGTCCCTCCTATCAAATGAGCAGTTCTTC. It specifies CATSRTGSLLSNEQFF.

The chain employs TRBV29-1 and TRBJ1-1; D is uncertain. Germline V lookup: CDR1 SQVTM, CDR2 ANQGSEA. The CDR3 spans 13 residues. Deletions cut 7 bases from V and 4 bases from J, with 16 bases between. This chain's CDR3 is CSAVGGSGTEAFF. The CDR3 DNA is TGCAGCGCCGTAGGAGGCTCGGGCACTGAAGCTTTCTTT.

The chain recombines TRBV13 with TRBJ2-3; 9 bases agree with TRBD1. The CDR3 is 14 residues long. The J segment lost 5 bases and the V segment lost 5 bases, leaving 5 bases of the junction unmatched. The germline CDR1 and CDR2 sequences are PRHDT and FYEKMQ (reference sequence). Here the CDR3 reads CASSIQGAGDTQYF. CDR3 DNA: TGTGCCAGCAGCATACAGGGGGCGGGAGATACGCAGTATTTT.

The V and J genes are TRBV9 and TRBJ2-3; D is unresolved. The CDR3 runs to 13 residues. Germline CDR1 SGDLS, CDR2 YYNGEE. V was pared by 0 bases and J by 2 bases, with 4 bases between. DNA of the CDR3: TGTGCCAGCAGCGTAGCAGTCACAGATACGCAGTATTTT. Protein: CASSVAVTDTQYF.

The chain uses TRBV4-2 and TRBJ2-7; perhaps TRBD2 as D (6 bases). The V gene's germline CDR1 is LGHNA and CDR2 YNFKEQ. The CDR3 covers 18 residues. V lost 1 base, J lost 0 bases, and 19 bases lay in between. The CDR3 loop is CASSQGAGLAVSSYEQYF. The CDR3 DNA reads as TGTGCCAGCAGCCAAGGGGCCGGGTTAGCGGTTAGCTCCTACGAGCAGTACTTC.

The chain is built from TRBV7-8 and TRBJ2-5, with TRBD2 identical over 10 bases. Unmatched junction bases numbered 4, after V lost 1 base and J lost 2 bases. Germline V lookup: CDR1 SGHVS, CDR2 FQNEAQ. The CDR3 sequence is 16 residues long. The CDR3 here is CASSLVRLAGQETQYF. DNA of the CDR3: TGTGCCAGCAGCTTAGTAAGACTAGCGGGTCAAGAGACCCAGTACTTC.

The chain couples TRBV7-9 to TRBJ1-2; the D gene is possibly TRBD1 (5 bases). Trimming stripped 0 bases from V and 3 bases from J, with 17 bases between. Germline lookup yields CDR1 SEHNR and CDR2 FQNEAQ (reference sequence). The CDR3 sequence is 17 residues long. The chain's CDR3 is CASSLAPPLDTYYGYTF. The DNA of the CDR3 is TGTGCCAGCAGCTTAGCCCCCCCCCTGGACACTTACTATGGCTACACCTTC.

This chain joins TRBV6-5 and TRBJ1-1; D unclear. Trimming shortened V by 5 bases and J by 6 bases, and 10 bases separated the two germline ends. The CDR3 totals 12 residues. CDR1 and CDR2 from the germline V gene are MNHEY and SVGAGI. CDR3 sequence reads: CASSDEGPEAFF. In DNA, the CDR3 is TGTGCCAGCAGTGACGAGGGTCCTGAAGCTTTCTTT.

The genes are TRBV4-3 and TRBJ2-3; TRBD2 aligns across 12 bases. Germline trimming cut 5 bases from V and 4 bases from J; bases unmatched to any gene: 7. The CDR3 totals 16 residues. CDR1 and CDR2 (germline): LGHNA, YSLEER. CDR3 nucleotide sequence: TGCGCCAGCAGCGACGGACTAGCGGGGACCGCAGATACGCAGTATTTT. Translating it yields CASSDGLAGTADTQYF.

The chain recombines TRBV19 with TRBJ2-2; 8 positions match TRBD2. V shed 4 bases and J 3 bases; nucleotides not matched to a gene: 1. Germline CDR1 LNHDA, CDR2 SQIVND (reference sequence). The CDR3 consists of 14 residues. Here the CDR3 reads CASSSGRYTGELFF. The CDR3 DNA reads as TGTGCCAGTAGTAGCGGGAGGTACACCGGGGAGCTGTTTTTT.

The chain is built from TRBV11-2 and TRBJ2-3; D possibly corresponds to TRBD1 (6 bases). The CDR3 consists of 15 residues. V was cut by 1 base and J by 0 bases, with 8 bases left in between. CDR1 SGHAT and CDR2 FQNNGV come from the germline V gene. CDR3 in amino acids: CASSLGGQSTDTQYF. CDR3 DNA: TGTGCCAGCAGCTTAGGGGGGCAGAGCACAGATACGCAGTATTTT.

As DNA, the CDR3 is TGTGCCAGCAGTGACCCAGTGACAGGGCAGGGTGAGCAGTTCTTC. As protein: CASSDPVTGQGEQFF. V usage is TRBV25-1 and J usage is TRBJ2-1, with TRBD1 matching 7 bases. From germline, CDR1 is MGHDK and CDR2 SYGVNS. CDR3 length equals 15 residues. Unmatched junction bases numbered 11, after V lost 3 bases and J lost 9 bases.

This clone was recorded once. For the CDR3, the DNA is TGTGCCAGCAGCCGCGAGGGCACAGATACGCAGTATTTT. This gives the protein CASSREGTDTQYF. V usage is TRBV27 and J usage is TRBJ2-3; no reliable D call. The germline V gene encodes CDR1 MNHEY and CDR2 SMNVEV (reference sequence). Trimming removed 6 bases from V and 1 base from J, with 8 bases in between. The CDR3 covers 13 residues.

V is TRBV5-1 and J is TRBJ1-1, with unresolved D. Germline V gene lookup returns CDR1 SGHRS and CDR2 YFSETQ. The CDR3 has 14 amino acids. With 0 bases removed from V and 0 bases from J, the gap between germline ends came to 6 bases. The CDR3 is CASSLEHMNTEAFF. As DNA, the CDR3 is TGCGCCAGCAGCTTGGAACACATGAACACTGAAGCTTTCTTT.

J is TRBJ1-5 and V is TRBV28; D not certain. Germline-derived CDR1 and CDR2 are MDHEN and SYDVKM. The CDR3 loop spans 16 amino acids. Trimming stripped 6 bases from V and 5 bases from J, with 20 bases between. This CDR3 reads CASRPPRESAYQPQHF. CDR3 DNA sequence: TGTGCCAGCAGGCCTCCTAGGGAGTCGGCTTATCAGCCCCAGCATTTT.

In this sample, this clone turned up once. This sequence joins TRBV19 and TRBJ1-5; D perhaps matches TRBD1 (5 bases). The CDR3 covers 14 residues. V dropped 3 bases and J dropped 4 bases, with 10 bases sitting between them. Looked up from germline, CDR1 is LNHDA and CDR2 is SQIVND (reference sequence). The CDR3 DNA is TGTGCCAGTAGTATCCTGGGGGGTAATCAGCCCCAGCATTTT. It translates to CASSILGGNQPQHF.

V usage is TRBV7-3 and J usage is TRBJ2-1, with TRBD1 as a possible D gene (5 bases). Trimming took 5 bases from V and 7 from J, leaving 9 bases between them. Germline assignment: CDR1 SGHTA and CDR2 FQGTGA. The CDR3 is made up of 12 amino acids. The CDR3, as DNA: TGTGCCAGCAGCACTCAGGGTAATGAGCAGTTCTTC. Amino acid sequence: CASSTQGNEQFF. Full variable domain (rest looked up from reference TRBV7-3 and TRBJ2-1): GAGVSQTPSNKVTEKGKYVELRCDPISGHTALYWYRQSLGQGPEFLIYFQGTGAADDSGLPNDRFFAVRPEGSVSTLKIQRTERGDSAVYLCASSTQGNEQFFGPGTRLTVL.

The V call is TRBV25-1, the J call TRBJ1-4; D gene uncertain. The germline CDR1 and CDR2 sequences are MGHDK and SYGVNS. Trimming stripped 6 bases from V and 4 bases from J, with 6 bases between. This CDR3 comprises 12 residues. The CDR3 region is CASRQLNEKLFF. The CDR3, as DNA: TGTGCCAGCAGACAGCTTAATGAAAAACTGTTTTTT.

This chain connects TRBV4-1 to TRBJ2-2, with D uncertain. Trimming stripped 4 bases from V and 1 base from J, with 16 bases between. The CDR3 contains 17 residues. CDR1 is MGHRA, CDR2 YSYEKL, per germline. CDR3 region: CASSPTEQPLNTGELFF. CDR3 DNA sequence: TGCGCCAGCAGCCCCACAGAACAGCCCCTGAACACCGGGGAGCTGTTTTTT.

J is TRBJ2-5 and V is TRBV7-2; D is perhaps TRBD1 (5 bases). The CDR3 totals 13 residues. The V end was cut by 5 bases, the J end by 9 bases, with 16 bases between. CDR1 and CDR2 from the germline V gene are SGHTA and FQGNSA. The CDR3 region has the DNA TGTGCCAGCAGCCCGACAGCGATTGAGGCCCAGTACTTC. Amino acid sequence: CASSPTAIEAQYF.